The 10 T cell receptor beta chains below come from one sample, sequenced in a study of molecular identifiers for immune sequencing clone quantification. One entry per CDR3 protein results from TCRdb running MiXCR on the PCR reads. Among about 65,000 distinct CDR3 sequences listed, about 18% were seen once. Sequencing was done on a sample of naive CD8+ T cells from blood, with Jurkat cell RNA spiked in. Subset meaning: FACS-sorted CD8+CD4-CCR7+CD45RA+ naive T cells. The receptors originated from a human donor in good health. Some libraries in this study had Jurkat cell RNA spiked in.

Note on this clonotype: A single base separates this from a much larger clone, so it may be a read error. The CDR3 DNA sequence: TGTGCCAGCAGTGAACCCGTCGTGTTCAAAAACATTCAGTACTTC. It translates to CASSEPVVFKNIQYF. The chain joins TRBV2 to TRBJ2-1; D call uncertain. The end of the DNA is better explained by TRBJ2-4, so the J call may be wrong. Germline assignment: CDR1 SNHLY and CDR2 FYNNEI. This CDR3 comprises 15 residues.

This clonotype was seen repeatedly, ten times or more. The J gene is TRBJ2-2, the V gene TRBV29-1; 7 nucleotides match TRBD1. Germline lookup yields CDR1 SQVTM and CDR2 ANQGSEA. The length of the CDR3 is 13 residues. V lost 6 bases and J lost 1; bases outside the gene matches: 2. CDR3 sequence (DNA): TGCAGCGTAAGGACAGGGAACACCGGGGAGCTGTTTTTT. Its protein product is CSVRTGNTGELFF.

A remark on this clonotype: It may be a read error: a sequence one base away is much more abundant. V gene TRBV12-3 or TRBV12-4 combines with J gene TRBJ2-2; 8 nucleotides align to TRBD2. This CDR3 is built from 15 residues. J was trimmed by 3 bases and V by 11 bases; bases with no gene match: 11. Written as DNA, the CDR3 is TGTGCCTGCGTGCCTGGACTAGCTGACACCGGGGAGCTGTTTTTT. As protein: CACVPGLADTGELFF.

This clonotype was observed many times. The genes are TRBV14 and TRBJ2-7; no reliable D call. Per the germline V gene, CDR1 is SGHDN and CDR2 is FVKESK. The ends were cut back, 0 bases at V and 9 bases at J, with 18 bases in the middle. The CDR3 is 15 residues long. The chain's CDR3 is CASSQDKDRPHVQYF. The CDR3 bases are TGTGCCAGCAGCCAAGATAAGGACCGGCCCCACGTGCAGTACTTC.

This clonotype was counted many times. The chain carries TRBV4-3 and TRBJ2-7; 7 bases are a match to TRBD2. Germline CDR1 reads LGHNA; CDR2 reads YSLEER. The CDR3 spans 15 residues. Trimming took 0 bases from V and 1 from J; bases not matched to a gene: 3. This CDR3 is CASSQEIGGSYEQYF. DNA for the CDR3: TGCGCCAGCAGCCAAGAGATCGGGGGGTCCTACGAGCAGTACTTC.

This clonotype was counted ten times or more. The V call is TRBV7-9, the J call TRBJ2-3; D may be TRBD2 (6 bases). The germline V and J ends were trimmed by 1 base and 0 bases, with 11 bases remaining between them. CDR1 and CDR2 from the germline V gene are SEHNR and FQNEAQ (reference sequence). This CDR3 region has 16 residues. The CDR3 nucleotides are TGTGCCAGCAGCTTAGGGGACTGGGTTAGCACAGATACGCAGTATTTT. Encoded protein: CASSLGDWVSTDTQYF. Drawing the rest from reference TRBV7-9 and TRBJ2-3, the complete variable domain is DTGVSQNPRHKITKRGQNVTFRCDPISEHNRLYWYRQTLGQGPEFLTYFQNEAQLEKSRLLSDRFSAERPKGSFSTLEIQRTEQGDSAMYLCASSLGDWVSTDTQYFGPGTRLTVL.

This clonotype was seen many times. V usage is TRBV12-3 or TRBV12-4 and J usage is TRBJ2-1, with D possibly TRBD1 on 5 matching bases. The V end lost 5 bases, the J end lost 10 bases, and 18 bases lay between the germline ends. CDR3 size: 14 residues. The CDR3 nucleotides are TGTGCCAGCAGTGTCAGGGTCTTTCCAGCAGAGCAGTTCTTC. Translation gives CASSVRVFPAEQFF.

Turning to this clonotype: One end of the junction varies from germline; a read error may be responsible. The chain carries TRBV13 and TRBJ2-3, with 12 positions matching TRBD2. The germline V gene encodes CDR1 PRHDT and CDR2 FYEKMQ (reference sequence). CDR3 length equals 15 residues. Here the CDR3 reads CASRFLAGGPDAQYF. The CDR3 bases are TGTGCCAGCAGATTTCTAGCGGGAGGGCCAGATGCGCAGTATTTT.

In this sample, this clonotype turned up many times. This chain uses TRBV4-3 with TRBJ2-5, with D maybe TRBD1 (5 bases). This CDR3 has 15 amino acids. The V end was cut by 0 bases, the J end by 1 base, with 9 bases between. Germline V lookup: CDR1 LGHNA, CDR2 YSLEER. CDR3 sequence (DNA): TGCGCCAGCAGCCAAGAAGGGGCAGCCCAAGAGACCCAGTACTTC. Translated: CASSQEGAAQETQYF.

This clonotype showed up just a few times. This chain uses TRBV12-3 or TRBV12-4 with TRBJ2-7; D gene unclear. CDR3 length: 13 residues. V lost 1 base and J lost 3, with 7 bases in between. Written as DNA, the CDR3 is TGTGCCAGCAGTTTAGGTTCGGTCTACGAGCAGTACTTC. Its translation: CASSLGSVYEQYF.